The rows below give T cell receptor beta chains drawn from one sample of a study of CD8 T cells in Susac syndrome. TCRdb recomputed calls from the immunoSEQ multiplex PCR reads with MiXCR, one row per CDR3 protein. The data contain approximately 150,000 distinct CDR3 sequences, roughly 95% of them singletons. The sequenced material came from CD4+ T cells from PBMCs. The receptors here all came from a human donor in good health. Both conserved end residues are part of each CDR3. D genes are given only for firm matches. Clone size is not always given. Where it is, it says once, few, many or a class for expanded clones.

j_call: TRBJ2-2
v_call: TRBV6-4
clone_size: NA
d_call: NA
cdr3_aa: CASSIERNTGELFF
cdr3_nt: TGTGCCAGCAGTATCGAACGTAACACCGGGGAGCTGTTTTTT

j_call: TRBJ2-5
v_call: TRBV5-6
clone_size: once
d_call: TRBD2
cdr3_aa: CASSMLAGGLGETQYF
cdr3_nt: TGTGCCAGCAGTATGCTAGCGGGAGGTTTGGGGGAGACCCAGTACTTC

j_call: TRBJ2-4
v_call: TRBV5-4
clone_size: NA
d_call: NA
cdr3_aa: CASSEQLAKNIQYF
cdr3_nt: TGTGCCAGCAGCGAACAGTTAGCCAAAAACATTCAGTACTTC

j_call: TRBJ2-2
v_call: TRBV5-4
clone_size: NA
d_call: NA
cdr3_aa: CASSLDLSGRELFF
cdr3_nt: TGTGCCAGCAGCTTGGATTTGAGCGGACGGGAGCTGTTTTTT

j_call: TRBJ1-3
v_call: TRBV20-1
clone_size: NA
d_call: TRBD1
cdr3_aa: CSAGTGRDTIYF
cdr3_nt: TGCAGTGCCGGGACAGGGAGAGACACCATATATTTT

j_call: TRBJ2-6
v_call: TRBV5-6
clone_size: NA
d_call: NA
cdr3_aa: CASSLTGTGANVLTF
cdr3_nt: TGTGCCAGCAGTTTAACCGGGACGGGGGCCAACGTCCTGACTTTC

j_call: TRBJ2-1
v_call: TRBV18
clone_size: once
d_call: TRBD1
cdr3_aa: CASSLGTGGYNEQFF
cdr3_nt: TGTGCCAGCTCACTGGGGACAGGGGGGTACAATGAGCAGTTCTTC

j_call: TRBJ1-5
v_call: TRBV24-1
clone_size: NA
d_call: NA
cdr3_aa: CATRGSGPNQPQHF
cdr3_nt: TGTGCCACCAGGGGGTCGGGACCCAATCAGCCCCAGCATTTT

j_call: TRBJ1-5
v_call: TRBV30
clone_size: NA
d_call: NA
cdr3_aa: CAWSVGDWASNQPQHF
cdr3_nt: TGTGCCTGGAGTGTAGGGGACTGGGCAAGCAATCAGCCCCAGCATTTT

j_call: TRBJ1-1
v_call: TRBV7-8
clone_size: NA
d_call: NA
cdr3_aa: CASSFGVVSNTEAFF
cdr3_nt: TGTGCCAGCAGCTTTGGGGTGGTCTCGAACACTGAAGCTTTCTTT

j_call: TRBJ2-1
v_call: TRBV6-6
clone_size: NA
d_call: TRBD2
cdr3_aa: CASSYFPSGSVSEQFF
cdr3_nt: TGTGCCAGCAGTTACTTCCCTAGCGGGAGTGTCAGTGAGCAGTTCTTC

j_call: TRBJ2-4
v_call: TRBV20-1
clone_size: NA
d_call: TRBD1
cdr3_aa: CSAEWTGYNIQYF
cdr3_nt: TGCAGTGCTGAGTGGACAGGGTACAACATTCAGTACTTC

j_call: TRBJ2-1
v_call: TRBV4-2
clone_size: NA
d_call: NA
cdr3_aa: CASSGGSGNEQFF
cdr3_nt: TGTGCCAGCAGCGGGGGTAGCGGCAATGAGCAGTTCTTC

j_call: TRBJ1-1
v_call: TRBV2
clone_size: NA
d_call: TRBD1
cdr3_aa: CASSPGQEFTEAFF
cdr3_nt: TGTGCCAGCAGTCCGGGACAGGAGTTCACTGAAGCTTTCTTT

j_call: TRBJ1-5
v_call: TRBV19
clone_size: once
d_call: TRBD1
cdr3_aa: CASSIIQGVYSNQPQHF
cdr3_nt: TGTGCCAGTAGTATTATCCAGGGGGTGTATAGCAATCAGCCCCAGCATTTT

j_call: TRBJ1-3
v_call: TRBV10-3
clone_size: NA
d_call: NA
cdr3_aa: CATLPGVSGNTIYF
cdr3_nt: TGTGCCACCCTTCCGGGGGTCTCTGGAAACACCATATATTTT

j_call: TRBJ1-5
v_call: TRBV30
clone_size: NA
d_call: NA
cdr3_aa: CAWSVSGVQPQHF
cdr3_nt: TGTGCCTGGAGTGTTTCAGGGGTTCAGCCCCAGCATTTT

j_call: TRBJ2-2
v_call: TRBV10-3
clone_size: NA
d_call: NA
cdr3_aa: CATHQGPNTGELFF
cdr3_nt: TGTGCCACCCATCAGGGGCCCAACACCGGGGAGCTGTTTTTT

j_call: TRBJ1-1
v_call: TRBV19
clone_size: NA
d_call: TRBD1
cdr3_aa: CASSTRTGGASNTEAFF
cdr3_nt: TGTGCCAGTAGTACCCGGACAGGGGGCGCGTCGAACACTGAAGCTTTCTTT

j_call: TRBJ2-7
v_call: TRBV29-1
clone_size: NA
d_call: TRBD1
cdr3_aa: CSVRDRNSYEQYF
cdr3_nt: TGCAGCGTCAGGGACAGAAACTCCTACGAGCAGTACTTC

j_call: TRBJ2-1
v_call: TRBV7-9
clone_size: NA
d_call: TRBD2
cdr3_aa: CASSYPTGTSGRRDNEQFF
cdr3_nt: TGTGCCAGCAGCTACCCGACAGGGACTAGCGGGAGGCGGGACAATGAGCAGTTCTTC

j_call: TRBJ2-7
v_call: TRBV29-1
clone_size: NA
d_call: TRBD1
cdr3_aa: CSASDTGGASEQYF
cdr3_nt: TGCAGCGCCTCCGATACAGGGGGCGCGTCCGAGCAGTACTTC

j_call: TRBJ1-5
v_call: TRBV12-3/TRBV12-4
clone_size: NA
d_call: NA
cdr3_aa: CASSSRGTGITPQHF
cdr3_nt: TGTGCCAGCAGTTCCAGAGGGACCGGCATAACGCCCCAGCATTTT

j_call: TRBJ1-2
v_call: TRBV7-9
clone_size: NA
d_call: NA
cdr3_aa: CASSLGSGFGYTF
cdr3_nt: TGTGCCAGCAGCTTAGGGTCTGGGTTCGGCTACACCTTC

j_call: TRBJ2-1
v_call: TRBV30
clone_size: NA
d_call: NA
cdr3_aa: CAWSVPRNYYNEQFF
cdr3_nt: TGTGCCTGGAGTGTTCCCAGGAACTACTACAATGAGCAGTTCTTC

j_call: TRBJ1-1
v_call: TRBV12-3/TRBV12-4
clone_size: NA
d_call: NA
cdr3_aa: CASSVNTEAFF
cdr3_nt: TGTGCCAGCAGTGTGAACACTGAAGCTTTCTTT

j_call: TRBJ2-6
v_call: TRBV4-2
clone_size: NA
d_call: TRBD1
cdr3_aa: CASSQVTGGNPGANVLTF
cdr3_nt: TGTGCCAGCAGCCAAGTGACAGGGGGGAATCCTGGGGCCAACGTCCTGACTTTC

j_call: TRBJ2-5
v_call: TRBV20-1
clone_size: NA
d_call: TRBD2
cdr3_aa: CSARDPSTSGSAGGETQYF
cdr3_nt: TGCAGTGCTAGAGACCCCTCGACTAGCGGGAGCGCGGGGGGGGAGACCCAGTACTTC

j_call: TRBJ1-3
v_call: TRBV20-1
clone_size: NA
d_call: NA
cdr3_aa: CSASSRQRGPSGNTIYF
cdr3_nt: TGCAGTGCTAGTAGTAGACAGAGAGGGCCCTCTGGAAACACCATATATTTT

j_call: TRBJ1-1
v_call: TRBV6-4
clone_size: NA
d_call: NA
cdr3_aa: CASTRRDPPNTEAFF
cdr3_nt: TGTGCCAGCACCCGCCGGGATCCCCCGAACACTGAAGCTTTCTTT

j_call: TRBJ2-3
v_call: TRBV20-1
clone_size: NA
d_call: NA
cdr3_aa: CSARDPAGNTDTQYF
cdr3_nt: TGCAGTGCTAGAGATCCTGCGGGAAACACAGATACGCAGTATTTT

j_call: TRBJ1-3
v_call: TRBV10-2
clone_size: NA
d_call: TRBD1
cdr3_aa: CASRATGGGNTIYF
cdr3_nt: TGCGCCAGCAGGGCGACAGGGGGCGGAAACACCATATATTTT

j_call: TRBJ2-5
v_call: TRBV11-2
clone_size: NA
d_call: TRBD1
cdr3_aa: CASSLGTGEETQYF
cdr3_nt: TGTGCCAGCAGCTTGGGGACAGGGGAAGAGACCCAGTACTTC

j_call: TRBJ2-2
v_call: TRBV5-1
clone_size: NA
d_call: TRBD1
cdr3_aa: CASSFRPDRGTTGELFF
cdr3_nt: TGCGCCAGCAGCTTTCGTCCGGACAGGGGGACCACCGGGGAGCTGTTTTTT

j_call: TRBJ2-1
v_call: TRBV25-1
clone_size: NA
d_call: TRBD1
cdr3_aa: CASSDPPGTGSNEQFF
cdr3_nt: TGTGCCAGCAGCGACCCTCCCGGGACAGGGAGCAATGAGCAGTTCTTC

j_call: TRBJ2-1
v_call: TRBV5-1
clone_size: NA
d_call: TRBD2
cdr3_aa: CASSLLAAPDEQFF
cdr3_nt: TGCGCCAGCAGCTTACTAGCGGCCCCAGATGAGCAGTTCTTC

j_call: TRBJ1-1
v_call: TRBV19
clone_size: NA
d_call: TRBD1
cdr3_aa: CASSPQGARNTEAFF
cdr3_nt: TGTGCCAGTAGTCCTCAGGGGGCCAGGAACACTGAAGCTTTCTTT

j_call: TRBJ1-4
v_call: TRBV3-1
clone_size: NA
d_call: NA
cdr3_aa: CASRGATNEKLFF
cdr3_nt: TGTGCCAGCAGAGGTGCAACTAATGAAAAACTGTTTTTT

j_call: TRBJ2-1
v_call: TRBV2
clone_size: NA
d_call: TRBD1
cdr3_aa: CASRPGTGSYNEQFF
cdr3_nt: TGTGCCAGCAGGCCCGGGACAGGCTCCTACAATGAGCAGTTCTTC

j_call: TRBJ1-4
v_call: TRBV15
clone_size: NA
d_call: TRBD1
cdr3_aa: CATSSNYRGLGEKLFF
cdr3_nt: TGTGCCACCAGCAGCAATTACAGGGGGCTGGGTGAAAAACTGTTTTTT

j_call: TRBJ2-5
v_call: TRBV7-9
clone_size: NA
d_call: NA
cdr3_aa: CASSYSWETQYF
cdr3_nt: TGTGCCAGCAGTTATAGCTGGGAGACCCAGTACTTC

j_call: TRBJ2-5
v_call: TRBV7-9
clone_size: NA
d_call: TRBD2
cdr3_aa: CASSSTSAGETQYF
cdr3_nt: TGTGCCAGCAGCTCTACTAGCGCGGGAGAGACCCAGTACTTC

j_call: TRBJ2-3
v_call: TRBV30
clone_size: NA
d_call: TRBD1
cdr3_aa: CAWSPGQGSTDTQYF
cdr3_nt: TGTGCCTGGAGTCCGGGACAGGGGTCGACAGATACGCAGTATTTT

j_call: TRBJ1-2
v_call: TRBV5-4
clone_size: NA
d_call: NA
cdr3_aa: CASSLVGPGGYTF
cdr3_nt: TGTGCCAGCAGCTTGGTAGGGCCAGGAGGCTACACCTTC

j_call: TRBJ1-2
v_call: TRBV9
clone_size: NA
d_call: NA
cdr3_aa: CASSVGGSYGYTF
cdr3_nt: TGTGCCAGCAGCGTAGGCGGGTCATATGGCTACACCTTC

j_call: TRBJ2-5
v_call: TRBV3-1
clone_size: NA
d_call: TRBD1
cdr3_aa: CASSSRGTGTGETQYF
cdr3_nt: TGTGCCAGCAGCTCCCGGGGGACAGGGACCGGGGAGACCCAGTACTTC

j_call: TRBJ2-1
v_call: TRBV19
clone_size: NA
d_call: NA
cdr3_aa: CASSIWGEQFF
cdr3_nt: TGTGCCAGTAGTATCTGGGGGGAGCAGTTCTTC

j_call: TRBJ1-1
v_call: TRBV30
clone_size: once
d_call: NA
cdr3_aa: CAWRLFGGAKAGTEAFF
cdr3_nt: TGTGCCTGGAGGCTTTTTGGGGGGGCTAAGGCGGGCACTGAAGCTTTCTTT

j_call: TRBJ1-2
v_call: TRBV12-3/TRBV12-4
clone_size: NA
d_call: NA
cdr3_aa: CASSIGPIANYGYTF
cdr3_nt: TGTGCCAGCAGTATCGGACCGATAGCTAACTATGGCTACACCTTC

j_call: TRBJ1-4
v_call: TRBV20-1
clone_size: NA
d_call: NA
cdr3_aa: CSAVQGLGTNEKLFF
cdr3_nt: TGCAGTGCGGTCCAAGGGCTGGGAACTAATGAAAAACTGTTTTTT

j_call: TRBJ2-2
v_call: TRBV28
clone_size: NA
d_call: NA
cdr3_aa: CASLRDTGELFF
cdr3_nt: TGTGCCAGCCTCCGGGACACCGGGGAGCTGTTTTTT

j_call: TRBJ2-7
v_call: TRBV29-1
clone_size: NA
d_call: TRBD2
cdr3_aa: CSVTSRPTSGKTPYEQYF
cdr3_nt: TGCAGCGTGACCTCTCGGCCTACTAGCGGAAAAACCCCCTACGAGCAGTACTTC

j_call: TRBJ1-2
v_call: TRBV4-1
clone_size: NA
d_call: NA
cdr3_aa: CASSQVRGSTGRYGYTF
cdr3_nt: TGCGCCAGCAGCCAAGTTAGGGGGAGTACAGGGAGGTATGGCTACACCTTC

j_call: TRBJ1-5
v_call: TRBV27
clone_size: NA
d_call: NA
cdr3_aa: CASSPNWTNQPQHF
cdr3_nt: TGTGCCAGCAGTCCCAACTGGACTAATCAGCCCCAGCATTTT

j_call: TRBJ2-3
v_call: TRBV2
clone_size: NA
d_call: NA
cdr3_aa: CASSEFRGSTDTQYF
cdr3_nt: TGTGCCAGCAGTGAATTCCGGGGAAGCACAGATACGCAGTATTTT